This entry lists 32 T cell receptor beta chains sequenced from one sample in a study of early T cells in non-severe SARS-CoV-2 infection. Via MiXCR, TCRdb re-called the 5' RACE reads, giving one row per CDR3 protein. This sample carries about 59,000 distinct CDR3 sequences, around 12% of them seen once, and the ten largest clones take about 1.3%. Sample: whole blood. The receptor source for this set is an adult who was a healthcare worker with PCR-confirmed SARS-CoV-2 infection or an uninfected control (not recorded which).

The CDR3 DNA reads as TGTGCCAGCAGCCCAGGGGGGGACAGGGGCAATCAGCCCCAGCATTTT. Amino acid sequence: CASSPGGDRGNQPQHF. J is TRBJ1-5 and V is TRBV11-3; 9 bases agree with TRBD1. V trimming: 5 bases; J trimming: 2 bases; junction bases outside the gene matches: 7. The CDR3 sequence is 16 residues long. Germline V gives CDR1 SGHNT, CDR2 YENEEA.

The V and J genes are TRBV19 and TRBJ1-1, with no clear D. This CDR3 region has 14 residues. The V gene's germline CDR1 is LNHDA and CDR2 SQIVND (reference sequence). The V end was cut by 7 bases, the J end by 0 bases, with 12 bases between. DNA of the CDR3: TGTGCCAGTACTGCGGGCGTCCTGAACACTGAAGCTTTCTTT. Its translation is CASTAGVLNTEAFF. Drawing the rest from reference TRBV19 and TRBJ1-1, the complete variable domain is DGGITQSPKYLFRKEGQNVTLSCEQNLNHDAMYWYRQDPGQGLRLIYYSQIVNDFQKGDIAEGYSVSREKKESFPLTVTSAQKNPTAFYLCASTAGVLNTEAFFGQGTRLTVV.

This clonotype occurred a few times. V and J are TRBV5-1 and TRBJ2-7; TRBD2 is a possible D gene (5 bases). The V gene's germline CDR1 is SGHRS and CDR2 YFSETQ. The CDR3 contains 13 residues. The germline V and J ends were trimmed by 3 bases and 1 base, with 8 bases remaining between them. CDR3 residues: CASSSDWSYEQYF. In DNA form, the CDR3 reads TGCGCCAGCAGCTCGGACTGGTCCTACGAGCAGTACTTC.

This clonotype was counted at least ten times. The rearrangement links TRBV15 to TRBJ2-5, with 11 positions matching TRBD2. The germline CDR1 and CDR2 sequences are LNHNV and YYDKDF (reference sequence). V was pared by 0 bases and J by 1 base, with 1 base of the junction left unmatched. The CDR3 is 16 residues long. Here the CDR3 reads CATSRDLAGGQETQYF. The DNA for the CDR3 is TGTGCCACCAGCAGAGATCTAGCGGGGGGCCAAGAGACCCAGTACTTC.

The chain recombines TRBV7-9 with TRBJ1-2, with a possible D match to TRBD1 (5 bases). The CDR3 loop spans 13 amino acids. From germline, CDR1 is SEHNR and CDR2 FQNEAQ (reference sequence). Trimming removed 2 bases at V and 7 bases at J, with 11 bases between. CDR3 protein: CASSLQGSSGYTF. For the CDR3, the DNA is TGTGCCAGCAGCTTACAGGGTTCGAGTGGCTACACCTTC.

This sequence joins TRBV6-4 and TRBJ2-1, with 7 positions matching TRBD2. Germline V gene data show CDR1 as MRHNA and CDR2 as SNTAGT. The trim removed 2 bases at V and 4 bases at J, leaving 5 bases unmatched. CDR3 size: 15 residues. CDR3 sequence reads: CASSDPQRGYNEQFF. The DNA of the CDR3 is TGTGCCAGCAGTGACCCCCAGCGGGGATACAATGAGCAGTTCTTC.

This clonotype came up a few times. V is TRBV28 and J is TRBJ1-2; D remains ambiguous. The germline gives CDR1 MDHEN, CDR2 SYDVKM. V was cut by 7 bases and J by 8 bases, with 17 bases left in between. The CDR3 is 13 amino acids. This CDR3 is CASMGWAFGGYTF. The CDR3 nucleotides read TGTGCCAGCATGGGGTGGGCCTTTGGGGGCTACACCTTC.

This clonotype has ten or more counts. The gene calls are TRBV20-1 and TRBJ2-6, with 8 bases that match TRBD1. CDR1 DFQATT and CDR2 SNEGSKA come from the germline V gene (reference sequence). This CDR3 spans 17 amino acids. The V gene end was trimmed by 1 base and the J gene end by 0 bases; junction bases not matched to a gene: 5. CDR3 residues: CSARGQGAISGANVLTF. In nucleotides, the CDR3 is TGCAGTGCTAGAGGTCAGGGGGCGATCTCTGGGGCCAACGTCCTGACTTTC.

This clonotype has at least ten counts. This chain joins TRBV14 and TRBJ2-1, with no clear D. From germline, CDR1 is SGHDN and CDR2 FVKESK. The CDR3 consists of 18 residues. The ends were cut back, 1 base at V and 0 bases at J, with 16 bases in the middle. The CDR3 coding sequence is TGTGCCAGCAGCCAAGTCGGATGGCAGTTGAGCTCCTACAATGAGCAGTTCTTC. Residues: CASSQVGWQLSSYNEQFF.

A few counts support this clonotype. The CDR3: CASSAPRGNFIETQYF. In nucleotides, the CDR3 is TGTGCCAGCAGCGCCCCGAGAGGGAATTTTATAGAGACCCAGTACTTC. The chain has TRBV9 and TRBJ2-5, with a weak D call TRBD2 (5 bases). Germline CDR1 SGDLS, CDR2 YYNGEE. Trimming removed 3 bases from V and 4 bases from J, with 19 bases in between. The CDR3 length is 16 residues.

V is TRBV21-1 and J is TRBJ2-5; the listed D gene, TRBD1, was not tested against the DNA. TRBV21-1 is assigned pseudogene status. The length of the CDR3 is 14 residues. The CDR3 DNA follows: TGTGCCAGCAGCAAGACAGGGAGCGGCGAGACCCAGTACTTC. This translates into CASSKTGSGETQYF.

The sample holds a few counts of this clonotype. The V call is TRBV5-1, the J call TRBJ2-6; TRBD1 or TRBD2 may be the D gene (6 bases each). CDR1 and CDR2 (germline): SGHRS, YFSETQ. The CDR3 spans 15 residues. V shed 5 bases and J shed 2 bases, with 11 bases lying between them. The CDR3 DNA is TGCGCCAGCAGGTCCGGGGGCGCTGGGGCCAACGTCCTGACTTTC. The encoded protein is CASRSGGAGANVLTF.

The chain recombines TRBV29-1 with TRBJ2-1; 7 nucleotides line up with TRBD2. This CDR3 contains 14 residues. Germline CDR1 SQVTM, CDR2 ANQGSEA. After removal of 3 bases from V and 5 bases from J, the junction contained 7 bases not matched to a gene. CDR3 in DNA: TGCAGCGTTGACAGCGGGGTGGCCGACAATGAGCAGTTCTTC. It translates to CSVDSGVADNEQFF.

This clonotype has just one count. The V gene is TRBV30, the J gene TRBJ2-2; D gene unclear. With 0 bases removed from V and 10 bases from J, the gap between germline ends came to 9 bases. Germline CDR1 reads GTSNPN; CDR2 reads SVGIG (reference sequence). CDR3 size: 12 residues. This CDR3 reads CAWSVKGVELFF. The DNA of the CDR3 is TGTGCCTGGAGTGTTAAGGGTGTGGAGCTGTTTTTT.

The gene calls are TRBV10-2 and TRBJ2-1; 9 nucleotides align to TRBD2. Trimming at V came to 5 bases and at J to 5 bases, leaving 4 bases not matched to a gene. CDR1 is WSHSY, CDR2 SAAADI, per germline. The CDR3 extends over 14 amino acids. The DNA of the CDR3 is TGCGCCAGCAGTATTTCTAGCGGGGACAATGAGCAGTTCTTC. Translating it yields CASSISSGDNEQFF.

The chain is built from TRBV15 and TRBJ2-7; 10 bases are a match to TRBD2. Germline assignment: CDR1 LNHNV and CDR2 YYDKDF (reference sequence). Trimming cost V 1 base and J 5 bases; bases outside gene matches: 8. The CDR3 consists of 16 residues. This CDR3 reads CATSRGDGLAVDEQYF. The CDR3, as DNA: TGTGCCACCAGCAGAGGGGACGGACTAGCGGTTGACGAGCAGTACTTC.

A few counts support this clonotype. This chain connects TRBV30 to TRBJ2-2; TRBD1 aligns across 9 bases. The length of the CDR3 is 16 residues. From germline, CDR1 is GTSNPN and CDR2 SVGIG (reference sequence). Germline trimming cut 4 bases from V and 6 bases from J; bases unmatched to any gene: 12. Here the CDR3 reads CAWKAGTGNRAGELFF. CDR3 DNA: TGTGCCTGGAAGGCCGGGACAGGGAACCGCGCCGGGGAGCTGTTTTTT.

The chain links TRBV6-6 to TRBJ2-3; 8 positions agree with TRBD2. Germline V gene data show CDR1 as MNHNY and CDR2 as SVGAGI (reference sequence). The length of the CDR3 is 15 residues. V shed 6 bases and J 1 base; nucleotides not matched to a gene: 6. In DNA, the CDR3 is TGTGCCAGCAGGCCGCCAGCGGGGGGCACAGATACGCAGTATTTT. It yields the protein CASRPPAGGTDTQYF.

The V call is TRBV19, the J call TRBJ1-5; tentatively, D is TRBD1 (5 bases). The CDR3 runs to 14 residues. Trimming removed 4 bases at V and 4 bases at J, with 11 bases between. Germline assignment: CDR1 LNHDA and CDR2 SQIVND (reference sequence). For the CDR3, the DNA is TGTGCCAGTAGTACCAGACAGAATAATCAGCCCCAGCATTTT. The encoded protein is CASSTRQNNQPQHF.

This clonotype was seen a few times. The chain joins TRBV5-1 to TRBJ2-7, with no clear D. V gave up 0 bases and J gave up 2 bases, with 12 bases separating them. Germline V CDR1 and CDR2: SGHRS, YFSETQ. CDR3 length equals 15 residues. The CDR3 loop is CASSLDAQFPYEQYF. The CDR3 DNA reads as TGCGCCAGCAGCTTGGATGCTCAGTTCCCCTACGAGCAGTACTTC. Variable domain in full (rest from reference TRBV5-1 and TRBJ2-7): KAGVTQTPRYLIKTRGQQVTLSCSPISGHRSVSWYQQTPGQGLQFLFEYFSETQRNKGNFPGRFSGRQFSNSRSEMNVSTLELGDSALYLCASSLDAQFPYEQYFGPGTRLTVT.

Of note for this clonotype: This sequence may be a read error, since a much larger clone differs from it by one base. The chain links TRBV12-3 or TRBV12-4 to TRBJ1-2; TRBD1 might be the D (5 bases). The CDR3 extends over 14 amino acids. The V and J ends lost 6 bases and 0 bases respectively, with 11 bases between them. CDR3 DNA sequence: TGTGCCAGCAGCCTCTGGGGGACTAACTATGGCTACACCTTC. Translated, it gives CASSLWGTNYGYTF.

The sample holds many counts of this clonotype. The chain links TRBV3-1 to TRBJ1-3; no firm D call. Trimming took off 7 bases at V and 0 bases at J, with 13 bases between the two ends. The CDR3 sequence is 15 residues long. Germline CDR1 reads LGHDT; CDR2 reads YNNKEL (reference sequence). The CDR3 sequence: CASNQDAVSGNTIYF. In nucleotides, the CDR3 is TGTGCCAGCAACCAGGACGCAGTCTCTGGAAACACCATATATTTT.

The sample holds many counts of this clonotype. The chain carries TRBV30 and TRBJ1-4; D ambiguous. CDR3 length: 14 residues. V lost 0 bases and J 7 bases, leaving 12 bases between the germline ends. The germline CDR1 and CDR2 sequences are GTSNPN and SVGIG (reference sequence). For the CDR3, the DNA is TGTGCCTGGAGTGTACGGGGTATGGGTGAAAAACTGTTTTTT. Protein sequence: CAWSVRGMGEKLFF. The entire variable domain, with the rest obtained from reference TRBV30 and TRBJ1-4, is as follows: SQTIHQWPATLVQPVGSPLSLECTVEGTSNPNLYWYRQAAGRGLQLLFYSVGIGQISSEVPQNLSASRPQDRQFILSSKKLLLSDSGFYLCAWSVRGMGEKLFFGSGTQLSVL.

This clonotype was detected many times. The rearrangement links TRBV19 to TRBJ1-1; D remains unclear. Trimming left V 2 bases short and J 3 bases short, with 7 bases between. Germline V lookup: CDR1 LNHDA, CDR2 SQIVND (reference sequence). CDR3 length: 13 residues. The CDR3 loop is CASSINSHTEAFF. The CDR3 DNA follows: TGTGCCAGTAGTATAAACAGTCACACTGAAGCTTTCTTT.

The chain links TRBV7-6 to TRBJ2-7, with 9 bases matching TRBD1. The V gene end was trimmed by 0 bases and the J gene end by 6 bases; junction bases not matched to a gene: 3. The CDR3 runs to 14 residues. The germline gives CDR1 SGHVS, CDR2 FNYEAQ. CDR3 coding DNA: TGTGCCAGCAGCTTAGCCCGGGACAGGGCCGAGCAGTACTTC. It encodes CASSLARDRAEQYF.

This clonotype was counted between two and nine times. The chain links TRBV5-6 to TRBJ1-6; TRBD1 agrees at 8 bases. Looked up from germline, CDR1 is SGHDT and CDR2 is YYEEEE. This CDR3 has 16 residues. The V and J ends lost 4 bases and 7 bases, in that order; junction bases with no gene match: 10. CDR3 in amino acids: CASSQNRDRRNSPLHF. DNA of the CDR3: TGTGCCAGCAGCCAGAACCGGGACAGGAGAAATTCACCCCTCCACTTT.

The sample holds a few counts of this clonotype. This rearrangement joins TRBV7-6 to TRBJ2-7; tentatively, D is TRBD2 (6 bases). This CDR3 contains 15 residues. The germline V gene encodes CDR1 SGHVS and CDR2 FNYEAQ. V was shortened by 5 bases and J by 2 bases, with 16 bases between the two germline ends. For the CDR3, the DNA is TGTGCCAGCAGCCCGCGGGGCCGCCAAGCCTACGAGCAGTACTTC. Its protein is CASSPRGRQAYEQYF.

Many counts were recorded for this clonotype. The V gene is TRBV19, the J gene TRBJ2-2, with 7 positions matching TRBD1. V lost 6 bases and J lost 1; bases outside the gene matches: 2. The CDR3 is 14 residues long. The germline CDR1 and CDR2 sequences are LNHDA and SQIVND (reference sequence). This CDR3 is CASRRDRNTGELFF. The CDR3 nucleotides are TGTGCCAGTAGACGGGACAGGAACACCGGGGAGCTGTTTTTT.

The chain joins TRBV11-2 to TRBJ2-7; 7 bases are a match to TRBD1. Germline values: CDR1 SGHAT, CDR2 FQNNGV. With V trimmed by 2 bases and J by 7 bases, 8 bases remained unmatched. The CDR3 length is 14 residues. In DNA form, the CDR3 reads TGTGCCAGCAGCTTACCGACAGGGCTGGGAGAGCAGTACTTC. This codes for CASSLPTGLGEQYF.

There are a few counts of this clonotype. The chain uses TRBV20-1 and TRBJ2-4; D perhaps matches TRBD2 (7 bases). Germline V gene data show CDR1 as DFQATT and CDR2 as SNEGSKA (reference sequence). The CDR3 covers 14 residues. Between the trimmed V and J ends, which lost 3 bases and 6 bases, there was a span of 15 bases. CDR3 bases: TGCAGTGCTAGGGCGGGGGCCGCCGGAAACATTCAGTACTTC. Residues: CSARAGAAGNIQYF.

The chain is built from TRBV12-3 or TRBV12-4 and TRBJ2-1; TRBD2 aligns across 8 bases. V was clipped by 3 bases and J by 6 bases; unmatched bases: 10. This CDR3 has 16 residues. The CDR3 spells CASSFLAGTRGNEQFF. In DNA form, the CDR3 reads TGTGCCAGCAGTTTCTTGGCGGGGACTAGGGGCAATGAGCAGTTCTTC.

This clonotype has a count of ten or more. V usage is TRBV20-1 and J usage is TRBJ1-1; tentative D call: TRBD1 (5 bases). The CDR3 runs 14 residues. CDR1 is DFQATT, CDR2 SNEGSKA, per germline (reference sequence). V was shortened by 3 bases and J by 3 bases, with 14 bases between the two germline ends. This CDR3 is CSARGWGGDTEAFF. CDR3 coding DNA: TGCAGTGCTAGGGGGTGGGGAGGGGACACTGAAGCTTTCTTT.